The 27 T cell receptor beta chains presented below share a single source sample, sequenced in a study of blood T cell repertoires in COVID-19. Data came from immunoSEQ multiplex PCR; TCRdb stores just in-frame clones and leaves some out. This sample has some 200,000 clones, with 70% to 90% found just once. Input material: peripheral blood. The receptor set was obtained from a woman aged 45-60 years with acute or convalescent COVID-19.

The rearrangement links TRBV11-2 to TRBJ2-7; D is undetermined. Per the germline V gene, CDR1 is SGHAT and CDR2 is FQNNGV. The CDR3 has 12 amino acids. The V end was cut by 1 base, the J end by 4 bases, with 5 bases between. The CDR3 sequence is CASSLALYEQYF. In DNA, the CDR3 is TGTGCCAGCAGCTTAGCCCTATACGAGCAGTACTTC.

This chain joins TRBV6-5 and TRBJ2-2; 8 bases map to TRBD1. V gave up 4 bases and J gave up 6 bases; unmatched junction bases: 1. Germline loops: CDR1 MNHEY, CDR2 SVGAGI. This CDR3 contains 13 residues. The CDR3 DNA sequence: TGTGCCAGCAGTTCAGGGGGCTCCGGGGAGCTGTTTTTT. It codes for CASSSGGSGELFF.

V gene TRBV19 combines with J gene TRBJ1-5; TRBD1 might be the D (6 bases). CDR3 length: 13 residues. Germline V gene sequence: CDR1 LNHDA, CDR2 SQIVND (reference sequence). V dropped 11 bases and J dropped 1 base, with 12 bases sitting between them. CDR3 nucleotides: TGTGCCGGTTCCGGGACAAGCAATCAGCCCCAGCATTTT. Translated, it gives CAGSGTSNQPQHF.

This chain uses TRBV28 with TRBJ2-5, with TRBD2 identical over 7 bases. The J segment lost 5 bases and the V segment lost 3 bases, leaving 9 bases of the junction unmatched. This CDR3 region has 15 residues. Germline V lookup: CDR1 MDHEN, CDR2 SYDVKM. For the CDR3, the DNA is TGTGCCAGCAGTTTCCCTATAGCGGGTCAGGAGACCCAGTACTTC. Its translation: CASSFPIAGQETQYF.

In DNA, the CDR3 is TGTGCCAGCAGCTTGCGGGCGGGGGGCTACACCTTC. This gives the protein CASSLRAGGYTF. The J gene is TRBJ1-2, the V gene TRBV5-6; unclear D gene. CDR1 is SGHDT, CDR2 YYEEEE, per germline. V was pared by 1 base and J by 8 bases, with 9 bases between. This CDR3 has 12 amino acids.

The V gene is TRBV2, the J gene TRBJ1-2; possibly TRBD1 for D (6 bases). V dropped 5 bases and J dropped 3 bases, with 10 bases sitting between them. The CDR3 sequence is 13 residues long. Germline CDR1 and CDR2: SNHLY and FYNNEI. CDR3 DNA sequence: TGTGCCAGCAGTCAACAGGGAGACTATGGCTACACCTTC. Encoded protein: CASSQQGDYGYTF.

The chain has TRBV3-1 (or the pseudogene TRBV3-2) and TRBJ1-2; tentative D call: TRBD1 (5 bases). The CDR3 runs 15 residues. CDR1 is LGHDT, CDR2 YNNKEL, per germline (reference sequence). V gave up 4 bases and J gave up 2 bases, with 14 bases separating them. The DNA of the CDR3 is TGTGCCAGCAGCCCCTTCAGGGAATTAAACTATGGCTACACCTTC. Protein: CASSPFRELNYGYTF.

The V and J genes are TRBV4-3 and TRBJ2-6; D may be TRBD2 (6 bases). V was trimmed by 0 bases and J by 0 bases, leaving 15 bases between them. Germline CDR1 and CDR2: LGHNA and YSLEER. This CDR3 has 19 amino acids. The CDR3 bases are TGCGCCAGCAGCCAAGAGGGGGGAGCATATTTCTCTGGGGCCAACGTCCTGACTTTC. Its protein product is CASSQEGGAYFSGANVLTF.

This clone appeared once. The V gene is TRBV5-1, the J gene TRBJ2-7, with 11 bases lining up with TRBD2. Germline V CDR1 and CDR2: SGHRS, YFSETQ. V was pared by 0 bases and J by 5 bases, with 13 bases of the junction left unmatched. The CDR3 is 18 amino acids. The CDR3 coding sequence is TGCGCCAGCAGCTTGGGGATTATAGCGGGAGGGCCGGGGGACGAGCAGTACTTC. Translated, it gives CASSLGIIAGGPGDEQYF.

The V gene is TRBV11-2, the J gene TRBJ2-3; 8 positions agree with TRBD1. V lost 5 bases and J lost 5; bases outside the gene matches: 9. Germline assignment: CDR1 SGHAT and CDR2 FQNNGV. This CDR3 is built from 15 residues. CDR3 DNA sequence: TGTGCCAGCAGCCCTGGGACAGGCGGAGTAGATACGCAGTATTTT. The encoded protein is CASSPGTGGVDTQYF.

The chain is built from TRBV30 and TRBJ2-4; unclear D gene. With 3 bases removed from V and 5 bases from J, the gap between germline ends came to 5 bases. Germline CDR1 GTSNPN, CDR2 SVGIG (reference sequence). This CDR3 has 11 residues. CDR3: CAWSEENIQYF. The CDR3 bases are TGTGCCTGGAGCGAGGAAAACATTCAGTACTTC.

This chain connects TRBV4-1 to TRBJ2-5, with TRBD2 matching 13 bases. The CDR3 is made up of 17 amino acids. Germline lookup yields CDR1 MGHRA and CDR2 YSYEKL. V lost 0 bases to trimming and J lost 4 bases; unmatched junction nucleotides: 5. The CDR3 coding sequence is TGCGCCAGCAGCCAAGATTACAGACTAGCGGGAGGAGAGACCCAGTACTTC. Protein product: CASSQDYRLAGGETQYF.

The chain links TRBV4-3 to TRBJ1-3, with D possibly TRBD1 on 5 matching bases. V was pared by 0 bases and J by 0 bases, with 9 bases between. The V gene's germline CDR1 is LGHNA and CDR2 YSLEER. CDR3 size: 16 residues. Here the CDR3 DNA reads TGCGCCAGCAGCCAAGATCAGGGATACTCTGGAAACACCATATATTTT. Its protein product is CASSQDQGYSGNTIYF.

The chain uses TRBV24-1 and TRBJ1-2; 8 bases are shared with TRBD1. The CDR3 runs to 16 residues. Germline V lookup: CDR1 KGHDR, CDR2 SFDVKD. Losses at the gene ends were 2 bases for V and 4 bases for J; bases not matched to a gene: 8. CDR3: CATSDSGTGFFYGYTF. The DNA of the CDR3 is TGTGCCACCAGTGATTCGGGGACAGGTTTTTTCTATGGCTACACCTTC.

V and J are TRBV5-6 and TRBJ2-5; D possibly corresponds to TRBD2 (5 bases). The germline V and J ends were trimmed by 4 bases and 2 bases, with 9 bases remaining between them. The germline V gene has CDR1 SGHDT and CDR2 YYEEEE. The CDR3 covers 13 residues. CDR3 amino acids: CASSPGIQETQYF. The CDR3 region has the DNA TGTGCCAGCAGCCCGGGGATTCAAGAGACCCAGTACTTC. The whole variable domain, filled in from reference TRBV5-6 and TRBJ2-5, reads DAGVTQSPTHLIKTRGQQVTLRCSPKSGHDTVSWYQQALGQGPQFIFQYYEEEERQRGNFPDRFSGHQFPNYSSELNVNALLLGDSALYLCASSPGIQETQYFGPGTRLLVL.

This clone was found once. The CDR3 nucleotides read TGTGCCAGCAGCCAAGTCGGACAGATTTACACCGGGGAGCTGTTTTTT. This translates into CASSQVGQIYTGELFF. V gene TRBV4-2 combines with J gene TRBJ2-2; TRBD1 might be the D (6 bases). Germline loops: CDR1 LGHNA, CDR2 YNFKEQ. V gave up 1 base and J gave up 3 bases, with 12 bases separating them. The CDR3 sequence is 16 residues long.

This chain connects TRBV19 to TRBJ1-5, with D possibly TRBD1 on 6 matching bases. The CDR3 has 15 residues. With 5 bases removed from V and 3 bases from J, the gap between germline ends came to 14 bases. Germline V gene data show CDR1 as LNHDA and CDR2 as SQIVND (reference sequence). This chain's CDR3 is CASSRQVLTNQPQHF. The CDR3 DNA sequence: TGTGCCAGTAGTCGACAGGTGCTGACCAATCAGCCCCAGCATTTT. The full variable domain, rest sourced from reference TRBV19 and TRBJ1-5, is DGGITQSPKYLFRKEGQNVTLSCEQNLNHDAMYWYRQDPGQGLRLIYYSQIVNDFQKGDIAEGYSVSREKKESFPLTVTSAQKNPTAFYLCASSRQVLTNQPQHFGDGTRLSIL.

The chain recombines TRBV7-8 with TRBJ1-2; 12 bases align to TRBD1. Germline assignment: CDR1 SGHVS and CDR2 FQNEAQ. The CDR3 is made up of 17 amino acids. The V segment lost 0 bases and the J segment 5 bases; nucleotides outside the gene matches: 7. The CDR3 sequence is CASSLAGQGAQRYGYTF. CDR3 in DNA: TGTGCCAGCAGCTTAGCGGGACAGGGGGCGCAGCGATATGGCTACACCTTC.

This chain connects TRBV3-1 (or the pseudogene TRBV3-2) to TRBJ2-3; 8 nucleotides align to TRBD2. The germline V gene encodes CDR1 LGHDT and CDR2 YNNKEL (reference sequence). The CDR3 consists of 19 residues. J lost 4 bases, V lost 4 bases, and 19 bases had no gene match. CDR3 amino acids: CASSPLPGRGGPIADTQYF. In DNA form, the CDR3 reads TGTGCCAGCAGCCCCCTCCCAGGTCGGGGGGGGCCTATTGCAGATACGCAGTATTTT.

DNA of the CDR3: TGCAGCGTTGCCCAACAGGGGGCCTATGGCTACACCTTC. Encoded protein: CSVAQQGAYGYTF. V gene TRBV29-1 combines with J gene TRBJ1-2, with 9 nucleotides matching TRBD1. Trimming cost V 4 bases and J 4 bases; bases outside gene matches: 4. Germline values: CDR1 SQVTM, CDR2 ANQGSEA. The CDR3 is 13 residues long.

V and J are TRBV11-2 and TRBJ2-1; TRBD2 aligns across 13 bases. Per germline, CDR1 SGHAT and CDR2 FQNNGV. The V gene end was trimmed by 5 bases and the J gene end by 3 bases; junction bases not matched to a gene: 4. The CDR3 sequence is 16 residues long. CDR3 region: CASSRLAGGNYNEQFF. The CDR3 DNA reads TGTGCCAGCAGCCGACTAGCGGGGGGTAACTACAATGAGCAGTTCTTC.

The chain couples TRBV19 to TRBJ2-7; 12 bases align to TRBD2. The ends lost 5 bases at V and 1 base at J; junction bases unmatched: 3. The CDR3 covers 15 residues. Germline V CDR1 and CDR2: LNHDA, SQIVND (reference sequence). The CDR3: CASSAGTSGSYEQYF. CDR3 nucleotide sequence: TGTGCCAGTAGTGCCGGGACTAGCGGGTCCTACGAGCAGTACTTC.

The chain has TRBV30 and TRBJ2-7; D possibly corresponds to TRBD2 (6 bases). The CDR3 length is 14 residues. Trimming took off 7 bases at V and 4 bases at J, with 20 bases between the two ends. Germline CDR1 and CDR2: GTSNPN and SVGIG (reference sequence). This chain's CDR3 is CALAGSGGRYEQYF. CDR3 nucleotide sequence: TGTGCCTTGGCAGGCTCCGGGGGAAGGTACGAGCAGTACTTC. Variable domain in full (rest from reference TRBV30 and TRBJ2-7): SQTIHQWPATLVQPVGSPLSLECTVEGTSNPNLYWYRQAAGRGLQLLFYSVGIGQISSEVPQNLSASRPQDRQFILSSKKLLLSDSGFYLCALAGSGGRYEQYFGPGTRLTVT.

V and J are TRBV30 and TRBJ2-2; 8 bases map to TRBD2. V lost 0 bases and J lost 8; bases outside the gene matches: 2. The CDR3 totals 13 residues. CDR1 and CDR2 from the germline V gene are GTSNPN and SVGIG (reference sequence). CDR3 nucleotide sequence: TGTGCCTGGAGTGTAGCGGGGGTAGGGGAGCTGTTTTTT. It translates to CAWSVAGVGELFF.

The chain couples TRBV1 to TRBJ1-2; the D segment call TRBD1 is taken from the table without a DNA check. TRBV1 is deemed a pseudogene. This CDR3 has 13 amino acids. The CDR3 is CTTHKQGGNGYTF. The CDR3 DNA reads TGCACCACCCATAAACAGGGGGGTAACGGCTACACCTTC.

This chain links TRBV2 with TRBJ1-2, with D uncertain. Germline V gene lookup returns CDR1 SNHLY and CDR2 FYNNEI. The CDR3 is made up of 11 amino acids. Deletions cut 9 bases from V and 4 bases from J, with 9 bases between. The CDR3 DNA sequence: TGTGCCAGATACAGTGTCTATGGCTACACCTTC. Translated: CARYSVYGYTF.

This chain joins TRBV2 and TRBJ2-1; weak D call: TRBD1 (5 bases). Germline V CDR1 and CDR2: SNHLY, FYNNEI. This CDR3 has 11 amino acids. V was cut by 6 bases and J by 12 bases, with 12 bases left in between. The CDR3 DNA follows: TGTGCCAGCAGCCAAGGGGAAAGGCAGTTCTTC. Protein product: CASSQGERQFF.